This entry concerns a single T cell receptor (beta chain). Its antigen is as yet unknown. The data belong to a study of shared clonotypes between healthy human individuals. Study-wide results and limits: Clonotype sharing across donors was expected to vary with sequencing depth. Unshared clonotypes carried lower generation probabilities than those common to all four donors.

Cells designated naive CD8 were CD45RO-negative and were positively selected for CCR7, with terminally differentiated effector memory CD45RA+ cells excluded. The study enrolled healthy HIV-negative adults without recent acute infections or vaccinations as donors. Donors, without exception, were Caucasian adults residing in Nashville, Tennessee. The protocol was immunoSEQ multiplex PCR, while the TCRdb copy is restricted to in-frame clones and leaves out a portion. Of under 600,000 clones listed, roughly 98% are singletons. Trimming removed 4 bases from V and 8 bases from J, with 25 bases in between. Per germline, CDR1 SGHDT and CDR2 YYEEEE. There are 17 residues in the CDR3.

The chain uses TRBV5-6 and TRBJ2-1, with D possibly matching TRBD2 (6 bases). The sequence was collected from a man younger than 40 in good health. The specimen sequenced was naive CD8+ T cells sorted from blood. In nucleotides, the CDR3 is TGTGCCAGCAGCCCGACTTGGATAAGTGGGAGGAGCCATGAGCAGTTCTTC. As protein: CASSPTWISGRSHEQFF.